This entry concerns a single T cell receptor (beta chain). What it binds is not known. This specimen belongs to a study of CXCR3-negative and CXCR3-positive naive CD8 T cells. For the study at large: The libraries together contributed 120 million to 150 million TRB reads, each supplying about 1.5 +/- 0.3 million.

Points from the study as a whole: Diversity ran similarly high across both naive subsets but far lower in memory CD8+ cells. Naive cells positive for CXCR3 carried more hydrophobic TRB CDR3s than CXCR3-negative ones.

All TRB cDNA libraries came from 5' RACE performed with UMI labels. TCRdb re-called the 5' RACE reads; one entry per CDR3 protein, DNA not given. Its listing shows tens of thousands of distinct CDR3 sequences. CDR3 length equals 15 residues. Germline CDR1 and CDR2: DFQATT and SNEGSKA (reference sequence). Sequencing was done on a sample of naive CXCR3+ CD8+ T cells from blood. Subset given: CD45RO-CCR7+CD27+CD95- naive CD8+ T cells expressing CXCR3 (TNR3+). The sequence was obtained from a human donor in good health. Some clones in this sample may be carry-over from other donors' samples. The rearrangement links TRBV20-1 to TRBJ2-1; the D gene TCRdb calls, TRBD1, cannot be checked with no DNA. CDR3 region: CSAGNRDRGYNEQFF.